The rows below give T cell receptor beta chains drawn from one sample of a study of vaccination effects on CD4 cells after COVID-19. Using immunoSEQ multiplex PCR, the repertoire was profiled, and TCRdb retains in-frame clones only, with some absent. The data show under 70,000 clones, 74% seen once. These TCRs' antigens remain unknown. The sequencing used CD4+ T cells from PBMCs cultured without peptide, collected after COVID-19 vaccination. All receptors come from a human donor who received a COVID-19 vaccine. Both conserved end residues are part of each CDR3. D genes are given only for firm matches. Size tells how often a clone was seen (once, few, many) or the class of an expanded clone, and some rows leave it out.

clone size	D gene	V gene	J gene	CDR3 DNA	CDR3 protein
once	.	TRBV12-5	TRBJ1-2	TGTGCTAGTGGTTTGCCCCCTGGGTATGGCTACACCTTC	CASGLPPGYGYTF
.	.	TRBV7-3	TRBJ1-1	TGTGCCAGCAGCTCCTCGTATAGCACTGAAGCTTTCTTT	CASSSSYSTEAFF
few	TRBD2	TRBV3-1/TRBV3-2	TRBJ2-2	TGTGCCAGCAGCCAACTCTCCGGGGGGTACACCGGGGAGCTGTTTTTT	CASSQLSGGYTGELFF
once	.	TRBV24-1	TRBJ1-4	TGTGCCACCAGTGGGGCGAATGAAAAACTGTTTTTT	CATSGANEKLFF
.	TRBD2	TRBV9	TRBJ2-2	TGTGCCAGCAGCTCCCCGTCTAGCGGGGAGAGGCCCGGGGAGCTGTTTTTT	CASSSPSSGERPGELFF
.	.	TRBV5-6	TRBJ2-5	TGTGCCAGCAGCTTGAGAGAGACCCAGTACTTC	CASSLRETQYF
.	.	TRBV7-2	TRBJ2-3	TGTGCCAGCAGCTTAGACGGCCGGGACGGCACAGATACGCAGTATTTT	CASSLDGRDGTDTQYF
.	.	TRBV6-6	TRBJ1-2	TGTGCCAGCAGTTCCCAGGGGTCAGGGTGGAGTGACTTC	CASSSQGSGWSDF
.	.	TRBV19	TRBJ1-6	TGTGCCAGTAGTCGAAGTCCGGACGGGAGATATAATTCACCCCTCCACTTT	CASSRSPDGRYNSPLHF
.	TRBD1	TRBV24-1	TRBJ2-2	TGTGCCACCAGTGATATTGGACAGGGGAGATTTTCCGTGAACACCGGGGAGCTGTTTTTT	CATSDIGQGRFSVNTGELFF
.	TRBD1	TRBV2	TRBJ2-1	TGTGCCAGCAGTGGACGGGGGTCAGGGGGCGGTGAGCAGTTCTTC	CASSGRGSGGGEQFF
.	.	TRBV3-1/TRBV3-2	TRBJ2-1	TGTGCCAGCAGCCAGGACCATACAGGGCTCGATGAGCAGTTCTTC	CASSQDHTGLDEQFF
.	TRBD2	TRBV9	TRBJ2-3	TGTGCCAGCAGCTCACTAGCGGGGGGGCCCTGGGGCACAGATACGCAGTATTTT	CASSSLAGGPWGTDTQYF
.	.	TRBV28	TRBJ1-1	TGTGCCAGCAGTTTATGGGCCAGGGGTTTGAACACTGAAGCTTTCTTT	CASSLWARGLNTEAFF
.	.	TRBV6-1	TRBJ2-5	TGTGCCAGCAGTGAACTGGGAGAGACCCAGTACTTC	CASSELGETQYF
few	.	TRBV2	TRBJ1-2	TGTGCCAGCAGTGACGGTCAGGGTTTTGGCTACACCTTC	CASSDGQGFGYTF
.	.	TRBV5-4	TRBJ2-2	TGTGCCAGCAGCTTGTGGTCGGGGGCCAACACCGGGGAGCTGTTTTTT	CASSLWSGANTGELFF
.	TRBD2	TRBV4-2	TRBJ2-2	TGTGCCAGCAGCCAAGAACTGCTAGCGGGGGGGCTAGCCGGGGAGCTGTTTTTT	CASSQELLAGGLAGELFF
once	.	TRBV9	TRBJ1-4	TGTGCCAGCAGCGTAGATTCGGGGGGCCCCGCAACTAATGAAAAACTGTTTTTT	CASSVDSGGPATNEKLFF
.	TRBD1	TRBV27	TRBJ1-1	TGTGCCAGCAGTTTCATCTTCCGGACAGGGAGGATCCCTGAAGCTTTCTTT	CASSFIFRTGRIPEAFF
.	.	TRBV6-6	TRBJ1-2	TGTGCCAGCAGTTATTCGGTCGACAGTCACCCACCTAACTTC	CASSYSVDSHPPNF
.	TRBD1	TRBV7-2	TRBJ1-2	TGTGCCAGCAGTATATATGGGGGACAGGGGAACTATGGCTACACCTTC	CASSIYGGQGNYGYTF
.	.	TRBV5-1	TRBJ1-1	TGCGCCAGCAGCTTGGTCCCGGGGGGCATGAACACTGAAGCTTTCTTT	CASSLVPGGMNTEAFF
.	.	TRBV4-1	TRBJ1-5	TGCGCCAGCAGCCAAGAGATGGAGGAGACCCAGCATTTT	CASSQEMEETQHF
few	.	TRBV3-1/TRBV3-2	TRBJ1-2	TGTGCCAGCAGCCAAGGAGTACCGCGCCTCACCGGCTACACCTTC	CASSQGVPRLTGYTF
.	.	TRBV6-5	TRBJ1-2	TGTGCCAGCAGTTACTCCTCGGCCACCGGCTATGGCTACACCTTC	CASSYSSATGYGYTF
few	.	TRBV12-5	TRBJ2-1	TGTGCTAGTGGTCCCACAACACTATCGAGCTCCTACAATGAGCAGTTCTTC	CASGPTTLSSSYNEQFF
.	.	TRBV6-5	TRBJ2-1	TGTGCCAGCAGTTACTCGCGAGGGGGGCTGTACAATGAGCAGTTCTTC	CASSYSRGGLYNEQFF
.	.	TRBV19	TRBJ2-3	TGTGCCAGTAGTATTTCGGGGGCCACAGATACGCAGTATTTT	CASSISGATDTQYF
few	TRBD2	TRBV6-5	TRBJ2-3	TGTGCCAGCAGTTATACTAGCGGCCGCACAGATACGCAGTATTTT	CASSYTSGRTDTQYF
.	.	TRBV4-1	TRBJ1-2	TGCGCCAGCAGCCAAGTTGTCCAGGGACTCGGGGCTGAAGGCTACACCTTC	CASSQVVQGLGAEGYTF
once	TRBD1	TRBV5-1	TRBJ2-1	TGCGCCTCCGAGAAGTCGTCCGGGACCGTTAGGACTGGGACAGTATACAATGAGCAGTTCTTC	CASEKSSGTVRTGTVYNEQFF
.	TRBD1	TRBV23-1	TRBJ1-1	TGCGCCAGCAGTCAATTCGGGACAGGGTTTTGCACTGAAGCTTTCTTT	CASSQFGTGFCTEAFF
.	.	TRBV6-5	TRBJ1-6	TGTGCCAGCAGTTACCCCGGGGGCTATTCACCCCTCCACTTT	CASSYPGGYSPLHF
.	.	TRBV30	TRBJ1-1	TGTGCCTGGAGAGGGACCGCTAACACTGAAGCTTTCTTT	CAWRGTANTEAFF
.	TRBD2	TRBV30	TRBJ2-5	TGTGCCTGGAGCCCCTGGGGGGGAGGTTTGGAGACCCAGTACTTC	CAWSPWGGGLETQYF
.	TRBD2	TRBV6-5	TRBJ2-2	TGTGCCAGCAGTTCGGCGGGGGGGACGAACACCGGGGAGCTGTTTTTT	CASSSAGGTNTGELFF
.	TRBD1	TRBV9	TRBJ1-6	TGTGCCAGCAGCGTAGAAAGACAGGGGAGTTCACCCCTCCACTTT	CASSVERQGSSPLHF
.	TRBD1	TRBV12-5	TRBJ1-6	TGTGCTAGTGGTCTCCGGACAGGGTATAATTCACCCCTCCACTTT	CASGLRTGYNSPLHF
.	.	TRBV27	TRBJ1-5	TGTGCCAGCAGTTTAGTGGGGGCTGGCAATCAGCCCCAGCATTTT	CASSLVGAGNQPQHF
once	.	TRBV12-3/TRBV12-4	TRBJ1-2	TGTGCCAGCAGAACGGGGACACACGCAACCTTC	CASRTGTHATF
.	.	TRBV25-1	TRBJ1-1	TGTGCCAGCAGACGGACGGGGGGGAAGGCTTTCTTT	CASRRTGGKAFF